A selection of T cell receptor beta chains follows, all from one sample in a study of CD8+CD57+ T cells in acquired aplastic anemia. A single record per CDR3 protein comes from TCRdb applying MiXCR to the reads. The table has approximately 200,000 distinct CDR3 sequences, approximately 60% seen once. The sample was sorted CD4+, CD8+, or CD8+CD57+ T cells (not recorded which) from PBMCs. The receptors were sampled from a human donor in good health. Both conserved end residues are part of each CDR3. D genes are given only for firm matches. Only part of the rows carry a size: once, few, many, or a class if the clone is expanded.

V gene	clone size	J gene	D gene	CDR3 DNA	CDR3 protein
TRBV11-3	many	TRBJ1-1	-	TGTGCCAGCAGCTTGGAGGGACAAACTGAAGCTTTCTTT	CASSLEGQTEAFF
TRBV2	-	TRBJ1-1	-	TGTGCCAGCATTGGGACGGGGGCCTTGAACACTGAAGCTTTCTTT	CASIGTGALNTEAFF
TRBV5-1	many	TRBJ1-1	TRBD1	TGCGCCAGCACCTGGGACAGGGCTGCTGAAGCTTTCTTT	CASTWDRAAEAFF
TRBV10-2	-	TRBJ2-7	TRBD2	TGCGCCAGCAGCGTAGCGGGGATCAGCTCCTACGAGCAGTACTTC	CASSVAGISSYEQYF
TRBV2	few	TRBJ1-2	-	TGTGCCAGCAGTGAAGGGAGTAGAGGTGGCTACACCTTC	CASSEGSRGGYTF
TRBV4-1	many	TRBJ2-7	TRBD2	TGCGCCAGCAGCCCTTCCCTGGCGGGGGGGACCTACGAGCAGTACTTC	CASSPSLAGGTYEQYF
TRBV7-2	-	TRBJ2-7	-	TGTGCCAGCAGCTTAGTTGGCAGTGGGTCCTACGAGCAGTACTTC	CASSLVGSGSYEQYF
TRBV4-3	once	TRBJ1-2	-	TGCGCCAGCAGCCAAGAAGCGCTTGATGGCTACACCTTC	CASSQEALDGYTF
TRBV2	-	TRBJ2-6	-	TGTGCCAGCACGCAGGGCAGGCTGAGCGGGGCCAACGTCCTGACTTTC	CASTQGRLSGANVLTF
TRBV2	-	TRBJ1-2	TRBD1	TGTGCCAGCAGCCGGGACAGGGTACTTTCCACCTTC	CASSRDRVLSTF
TRBV12-3/TRBV12-4	many	TRBJ2-3	-	TGTGCCAGCACTCTCAGCACAGATACGCAGTATTTT	CASTLSTDTQYF
TRBV20-1	-	TRBJ2-7	TRBD1	TGCAGTGCTAGTTCCCCTGGGACAGTCCGCGACGAGCAGTACTTC	CSASSPGTVRDEQYF
TRBV11-2	many	TRBJ2-3	TRBD2	TGTGCCAGCAGCCTCCTAGCGGCAGATACGCAGTATTTT	CASSLLAADTQYF
TRBV6-5	many	TRBJ1-6	-	TGTGCCAGCAGTTACGGCTATAATTCACCCCTCCACTTT	CASSYGYNSPLHF
TRBV6-4	few	TRBJ2-1	TRBD1	TGTGCCAGCAGTGACGGAAAGGAGACAGGGGGCTTGGGTGAGCAGTTCTTC	CASSDGKETGGLGEQFF
TRBV12-3/TRBV12-4	many	TRBJ1-1	-	TGTGCCAGCAGTGGGGGGGGGCCCTCTGAAGCTTTCTTT	CASSGGGPSEAFF
TRBV7-8	few	TRBJ2-7	TRBD1	TGTGCCAGCAGCCCGGGACAGGGGTTCCACGAGCAGTACTTC	CASSPGQGFHEQYF
TRBV19	-	TRBJ2-7	-	TGTGCCAGTAGTATAAACAGTTGGGCGGATGAGCAGTACTTC	CASSINSWADEQYF
TRBV29-1	many	TRBJ2-7	-	TGCAGCGTTGAGTTACAGGGACCGTACGAGGAGTACTTC	CSVELQGPYEEYF
TRBV30	few	TRBJ2-3	-	TGTGCCTGGAGTTTGTCTAGCACAGATACGCAGTATTTT	CAWSLSSTDTQYF
TRBV10-3	many	TRBJ2-7	-	TGTGCCATCAGTGAGTCTCCATACGAGCAGTACTTC	CAISESPYEQYF
TRBV15	medium-sized	TRBJ1-6	-	TGTGCCACCAGCAGAGATTCCTATTCACCCCTCCACTTT	CATSRDSYSPLHF
TRBV24-1	-	TRBJ2-3	TRBD2	TGTGCCACCAGTGAGGAGACTAGCGGGGACTGGGGAGATACGCAGTATTTT	CATSEETSGDWGDTQYF
TRBV20-1	-	TRBJ2-3	-	TGCAGTGCTACTGGGGGGGATACGCAGTATTTT	CSATGGDTQYF
TRBV2	few	TRBJ2-2	TRBD1	TGTGCCAGCAGTCAGACAGGGGGGTCGAACACCGGGGAGCTGTTTTTT	CASSQTGGSNTGELFF
TRBV13	many	TRBJ2-1	TRBD1	TGTGCCAGCAGCTTAGGGACAGGGGTTAGCTCCTACAATGAGCAGTTCTTC	CASSLGTGVSSYNEQFF
TRBV19	few	TRBJ1-6	-	TGTGCCAGTAGTCTCGAAATGGGGTATAATTCACCCCTCCACTTT	CASSLEMGYNSPLHF
TRBV4-1	many	TRBJ1-2	-	TGCGCCAGCAGCCAAGATCCCGGCTTGGTCTATGGCTACACCTTC	CASSQDPGLVYGYTF
TRBV20-1	many	TRBJ1-3	TRBD1	TGCAGTGCTAGTAAACCCGGGACAGCCTCTGGAAACACCATATATTTT	CSASKPGTASGNTIYF
TRBV7-9	-	TRBJ1-5	-	TGTGCCAGCAGCTACAGCTCGTCCGGTCAGCCCCAGCATTTT	CASSYSSSGQPQHF
TRBV7-6	-	TRBJ1-6	-	TGTGCCAGCAGCTTAGCGGCCGCACAGAATTCACCCCTCCACTTT	CASSLAAAQNSPLHF
TRBV4-1	many	TRBJ1-1	-	TGCGCCAGCAGCCCAATGACGGGGGCTTTCGGCACTGAAGCTTTCTTT	CASSPMTGAFGTEAFF
TRBV7-9	many	TRBJ2-7	TRBD1	TGTGCCAGCAGCTTTACAGGGGACTACGAGCAGTACTTC	CASSFTGDYEQYF
TRBV19	once	TRBJ2-5	-	TGTGCCAGATACCGGAGGGGGAGACGGCAAGAGACCCAGTACTTC	CARYRRGRRQETQYF
TRBV2	-	TRBJ2-1	-	TGTGCCAGCACTCGAACGGACAGTTACAATGAGCAGTTCTTC	CASTRTDSYNEQFF
TRBV2	-	TRBJ2-5	TRBD2	TGTGCCAGCAGTCTAGGGCTCACTAGCGGGAGTTTAGGAGAGACCCAGTACTTC	CASSLGLTSGSLGETQYF
TRBV20-1	once	TRBJ2-1	TRBD1	TGCAGTGCTCCCCGGCGGGACAGGGGTACCTACAATGAGCAGTTCTTC	CSAPRRDRGTYNEQFF
TRBV2	-	TRBJ2-5	TRBD2	TGTGCCAGCAGTGAAAAACGACTAGCGGGGTTAGAGACCCAGTACTTC	CASSEKRLAGLETQYF
TRBV20-1	-	TRBJ1-3	-	TGCAGTGCTAGAGGACCGGGAAACACCATATATTTT	CSARGPGNTIYF
TRBV4-1	many	TRBJ2-1	-	TGCGCCAGCAGCCAAGTTGGGGACTCCCCCGACAATGAGCAGTTCTTC	CASSQVGDSPDNEQFF
TRBV10-3	-	TRBJ2-6	-	TGTGCCATCAGTGTTGGGGGGCCTGGGGCCAACGTCCTGACTTTC	CAISVGGPGANVLTF
TRBV7-9	many	TRBJ2-5	-	TGTGCCAGCAGCTTAGAACAGGGTGTCGGAGAGACCCAGTACTTC	CASSLEQGVGETQYF
TRBV7-9	-	TRBJ1-2	-	TGTGCCAGCAGCCATTATGGCACAGTATGGGTCTACACCTTC	CASSHYGTVWVYTF
TRBV15	many	TRBJ2-2	TRBD1	TGTGCCACCACCGGACAGGGTGAGGGGACCGGGGAGCTGTTTTTT	CATTGQGEGTGELFF
TRBV25-1	-	TRBJ2-7	TRBD1	TGTGCCAGCAGTGAGAGACAGGGTAATCCCGAGCAGTACTTC	CASSERQGNPEQYF
TRBV5-1	many	TRBJ1-1	TRBD1	TGCGCCAGCAGCTCCGGGACAGGGCTCGGCACTGAAGCTTTCTTT	CASSSGTGLGTEAFF